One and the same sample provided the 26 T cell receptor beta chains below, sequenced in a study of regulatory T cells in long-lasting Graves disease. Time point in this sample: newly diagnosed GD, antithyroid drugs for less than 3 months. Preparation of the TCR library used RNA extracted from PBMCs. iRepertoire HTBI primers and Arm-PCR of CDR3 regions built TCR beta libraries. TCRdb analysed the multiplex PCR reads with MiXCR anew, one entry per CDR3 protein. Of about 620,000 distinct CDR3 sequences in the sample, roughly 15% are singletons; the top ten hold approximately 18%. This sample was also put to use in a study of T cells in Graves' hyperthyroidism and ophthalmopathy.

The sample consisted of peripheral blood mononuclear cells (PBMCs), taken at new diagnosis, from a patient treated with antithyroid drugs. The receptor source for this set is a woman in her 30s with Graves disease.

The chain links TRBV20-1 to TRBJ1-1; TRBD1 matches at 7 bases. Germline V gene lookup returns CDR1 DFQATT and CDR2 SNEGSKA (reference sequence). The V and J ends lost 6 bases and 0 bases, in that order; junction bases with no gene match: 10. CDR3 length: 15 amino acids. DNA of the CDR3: TGCAGTGCGCCTAACAGGGGAAGAATGAACACTGAAGCTTTCTTT. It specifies CSAPNRGRMNTEAFF.

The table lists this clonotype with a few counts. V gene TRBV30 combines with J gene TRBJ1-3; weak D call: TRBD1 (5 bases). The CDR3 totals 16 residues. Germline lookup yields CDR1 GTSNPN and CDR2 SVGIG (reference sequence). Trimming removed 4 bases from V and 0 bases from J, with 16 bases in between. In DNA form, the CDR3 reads TGTGCCTGGATCCAACCTAGGGGCCTCTCTGGAAACACCATATATTTT. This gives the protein CAWIQPRGLSGNTIYF.

The CDR3 sequence is CASSRLAGVGEQYF. The CDR3 region has the DNA TGCGCCAGCTCGAGACTAGCGGGAGTGGGTGAGCAGTACTTC. This chain uses TRBV5-1 with TRBJ2-7, with 12 bases identical to TRBD2. Unmatched junction bases numbered 9, after V lost 7 bases and J lost 7 bases. CDR1 and CDR2 from the germline V gene are SGHRS and YFSETQ. This CDR3 region has 14 residues.

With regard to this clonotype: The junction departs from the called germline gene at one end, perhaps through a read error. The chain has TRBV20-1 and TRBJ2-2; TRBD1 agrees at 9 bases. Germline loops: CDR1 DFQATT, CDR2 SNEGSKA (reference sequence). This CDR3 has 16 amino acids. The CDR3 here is CSARHTGGSRSGELLF. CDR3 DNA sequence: TGCAGTGCTAGGCACACAGGGGGCAGTCGAAGCGGGGAGCTGCTTTTT.

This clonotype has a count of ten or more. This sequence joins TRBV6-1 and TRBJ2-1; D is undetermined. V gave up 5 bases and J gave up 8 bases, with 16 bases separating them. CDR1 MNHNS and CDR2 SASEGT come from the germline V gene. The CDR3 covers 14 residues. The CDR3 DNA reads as TGTGCCAGCAGTCTCGATCTAAGGGTCTATGAGCAGTTCTTC. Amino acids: CASSLDLRVYEQFF.

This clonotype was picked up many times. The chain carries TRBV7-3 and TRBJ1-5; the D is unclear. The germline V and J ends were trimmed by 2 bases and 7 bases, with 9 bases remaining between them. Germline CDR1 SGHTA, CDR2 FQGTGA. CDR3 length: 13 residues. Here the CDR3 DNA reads TGTGCCAGCAGCTTATGGGAAGGACAGCCCCAGCATTTT. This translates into CASSLWEGQPQHF.

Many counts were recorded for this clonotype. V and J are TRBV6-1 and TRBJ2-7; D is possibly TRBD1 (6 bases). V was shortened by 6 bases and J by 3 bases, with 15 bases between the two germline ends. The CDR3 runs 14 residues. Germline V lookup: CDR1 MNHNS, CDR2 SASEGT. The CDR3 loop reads CASRPSTGFYEQYF. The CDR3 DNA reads TGTGCCAGCAGACCCTCGACAGGATTCTACGAGCAGTACTTC.

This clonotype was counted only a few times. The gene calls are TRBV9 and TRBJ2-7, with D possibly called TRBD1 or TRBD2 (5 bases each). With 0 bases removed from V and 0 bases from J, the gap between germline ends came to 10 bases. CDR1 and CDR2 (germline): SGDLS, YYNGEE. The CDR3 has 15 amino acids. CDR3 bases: TGTGCCAGCAGCGTAGACGGGACCCGCTCCTACGAGCAGTACTTC. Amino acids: CASSVDGTRSYEQYF. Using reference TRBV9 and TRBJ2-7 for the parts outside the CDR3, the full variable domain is DSGVTQTPKHLITATGQRVTLRCSPRSGDLSVYWYQQSLDQGLQFLIQYYNGEERAKGNILERFSAQQFPDLHSELNLSSLELGDSALYFCASSVDGTRSYEQYFGPGTRLTVT.

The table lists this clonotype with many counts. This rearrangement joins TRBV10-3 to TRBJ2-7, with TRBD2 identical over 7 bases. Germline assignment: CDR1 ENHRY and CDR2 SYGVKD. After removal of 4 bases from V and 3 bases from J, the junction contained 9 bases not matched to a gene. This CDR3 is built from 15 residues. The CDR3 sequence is CAISGGGSGHYEQYF. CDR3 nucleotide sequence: TGTGCCATCAGTGGGGGCGGGAGCGGACACTACGAGCAGTACTTC.

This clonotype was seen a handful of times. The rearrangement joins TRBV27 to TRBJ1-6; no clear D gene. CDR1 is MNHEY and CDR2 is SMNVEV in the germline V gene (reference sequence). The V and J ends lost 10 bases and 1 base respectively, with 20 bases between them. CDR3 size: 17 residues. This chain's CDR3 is CATLHPGFPSYNSPLHF. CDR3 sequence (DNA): TGTGCCACCCTACATCCAGGTTTTCCGTCCTATAATTCACCCCTCCACTTT.

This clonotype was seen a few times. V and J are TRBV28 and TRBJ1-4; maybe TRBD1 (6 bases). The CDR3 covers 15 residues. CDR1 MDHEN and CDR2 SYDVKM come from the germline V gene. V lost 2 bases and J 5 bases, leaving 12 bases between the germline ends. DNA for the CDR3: TGTGCCAGCAGTTTAATCGGGCAGGGGAATGAAAAACTGTTTTTT. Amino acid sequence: CASSLIGQGNEKLFF. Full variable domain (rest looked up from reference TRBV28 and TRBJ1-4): DVKVTQSSRYLVKRTGEKVFLECVQDMDHENMFWYRQDPGLGLRLIYFSYDVKMKEKGDIPEGYSVSREKKERFSLILESASTNQTSMYLCASSLIGQGNEKLFFGSGTQLSVL.

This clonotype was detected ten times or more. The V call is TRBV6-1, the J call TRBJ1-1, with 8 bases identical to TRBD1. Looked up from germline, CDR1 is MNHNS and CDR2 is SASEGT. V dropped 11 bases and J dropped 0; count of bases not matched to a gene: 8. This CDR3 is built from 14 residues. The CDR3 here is CAHAAGGMNTEAFF. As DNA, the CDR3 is TGTGCCCACGCGGCAGGGGGCATGAACACTGAAGCTTTCTTT.

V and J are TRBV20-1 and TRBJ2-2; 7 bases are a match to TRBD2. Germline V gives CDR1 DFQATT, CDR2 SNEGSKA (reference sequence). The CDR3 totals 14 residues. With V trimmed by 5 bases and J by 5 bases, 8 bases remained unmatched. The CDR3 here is CSALGGSSTGELFF. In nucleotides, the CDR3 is TGCAGTGCTCTGGGCGGGAGTAGTACCGGGGAGCTGTTTTTT.

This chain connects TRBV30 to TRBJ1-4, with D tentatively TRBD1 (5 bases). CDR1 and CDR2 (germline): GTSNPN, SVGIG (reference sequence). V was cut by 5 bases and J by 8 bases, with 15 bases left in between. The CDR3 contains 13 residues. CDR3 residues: CAWERVGGEKLFF. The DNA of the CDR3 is TGTGCCTGGGAGCGAGTGGGGGGAGAAAAACTGTTTTTT.

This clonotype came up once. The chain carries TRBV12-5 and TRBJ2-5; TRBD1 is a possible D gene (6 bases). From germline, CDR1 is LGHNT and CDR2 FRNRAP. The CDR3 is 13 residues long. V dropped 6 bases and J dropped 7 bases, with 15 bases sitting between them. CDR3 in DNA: TGTGCTAGTGGAATGCAGGAAGGGGGGACCCAGTACTTC. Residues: CASGMQEGGTQYF.

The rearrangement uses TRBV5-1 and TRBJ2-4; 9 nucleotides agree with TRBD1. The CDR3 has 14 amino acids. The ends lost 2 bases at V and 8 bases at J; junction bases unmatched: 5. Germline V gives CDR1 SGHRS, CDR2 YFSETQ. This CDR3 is CASSFDRQGDIQYF. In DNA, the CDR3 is TGCGCCAGCAGCTTCGATCGACAGGGGGACATTCAGTACTTC.

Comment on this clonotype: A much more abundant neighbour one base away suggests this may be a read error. The CDR3 spells CASSYGSGTANAGELFF. CDR3 in DNA: TGTGCCAGCAGTTACGGATCCGGGACAGCGAACGCCGGGGAGCTGTTTTTT. The rearrangement links TRBV6-9 to TRBJ2-2, with 7 bases fitting TRBD1. CDR3 length: 17 amino acids. Germline V CDR1 and CDR2: MNHGY, SVAAGI.

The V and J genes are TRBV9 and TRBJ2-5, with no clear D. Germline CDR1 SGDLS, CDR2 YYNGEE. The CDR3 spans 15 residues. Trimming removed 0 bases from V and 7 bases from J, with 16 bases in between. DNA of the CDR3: TGTGCCAGCAGCGTAGTCCCGTCGGTCGATGGGACCCAGTACTTC. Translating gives CASSVVPSVDGTQYF.

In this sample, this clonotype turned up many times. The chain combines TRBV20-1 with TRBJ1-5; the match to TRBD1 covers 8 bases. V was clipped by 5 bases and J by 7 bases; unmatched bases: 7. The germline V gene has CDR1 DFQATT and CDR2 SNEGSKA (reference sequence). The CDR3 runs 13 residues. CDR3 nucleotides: TGCAGTGCTGGACAGGGCGGTGGGCAGCCCCAGCATTTT. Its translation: CSAGQGGGQPQHF.

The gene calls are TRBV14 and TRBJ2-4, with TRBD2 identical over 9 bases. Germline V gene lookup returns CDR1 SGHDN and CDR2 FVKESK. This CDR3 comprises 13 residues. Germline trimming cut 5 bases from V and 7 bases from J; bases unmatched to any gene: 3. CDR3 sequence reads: CASSSTSGNIQYF. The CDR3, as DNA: TGTGCCAGCAGCAGCACTAGCGGGAACATTCAGTACTTC.

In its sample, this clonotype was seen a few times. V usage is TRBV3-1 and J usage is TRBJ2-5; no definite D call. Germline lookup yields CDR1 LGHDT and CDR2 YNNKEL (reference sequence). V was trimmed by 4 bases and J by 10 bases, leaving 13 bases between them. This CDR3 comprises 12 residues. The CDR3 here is CASSPTDTDQYF. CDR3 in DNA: TGTGCCAGCAGCCCTACCGACACAGACCAGTACTTC.

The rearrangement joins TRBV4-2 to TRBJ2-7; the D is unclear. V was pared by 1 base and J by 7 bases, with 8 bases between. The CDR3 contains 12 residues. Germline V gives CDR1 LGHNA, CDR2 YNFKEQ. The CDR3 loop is CASSQGLGEQYF. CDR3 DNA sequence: TGTGCCAGCAGCCAAGGTCTAGGTGAGCAGTACTTC.

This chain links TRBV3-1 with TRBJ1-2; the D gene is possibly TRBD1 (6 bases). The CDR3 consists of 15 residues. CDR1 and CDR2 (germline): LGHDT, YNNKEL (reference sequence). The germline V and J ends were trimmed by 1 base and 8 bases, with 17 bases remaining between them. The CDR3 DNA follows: TGTGCCAGCAGCCAAGGGGGGGCAGGGATGATGGGCTACACCTTC. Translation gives CASSQGGAGMMGYTF.

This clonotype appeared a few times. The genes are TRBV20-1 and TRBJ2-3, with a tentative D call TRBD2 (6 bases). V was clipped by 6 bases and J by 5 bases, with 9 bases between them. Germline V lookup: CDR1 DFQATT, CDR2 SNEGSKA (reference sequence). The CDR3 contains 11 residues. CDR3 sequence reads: CSAGRGDTQYF. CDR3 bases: TGCAGTGCCGGGCGGGGAGATACGCAGTATTTT.

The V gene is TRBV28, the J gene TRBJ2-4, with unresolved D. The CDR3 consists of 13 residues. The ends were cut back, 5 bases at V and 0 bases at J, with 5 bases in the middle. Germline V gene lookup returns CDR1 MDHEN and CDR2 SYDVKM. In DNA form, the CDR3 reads TGTGCCAGCAGTGAAATAGCCAAAAACATTCAGTACTTC. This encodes CASSEIAKNIQYF.

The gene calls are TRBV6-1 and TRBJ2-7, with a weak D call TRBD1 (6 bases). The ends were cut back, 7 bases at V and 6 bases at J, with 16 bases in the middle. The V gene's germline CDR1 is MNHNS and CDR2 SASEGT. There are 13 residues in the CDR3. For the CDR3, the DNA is TGTGCCAGCAATCCTGCTCAGGGGCGCGAGCAGTACTTC. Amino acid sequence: CASNPAQGREQYF.